This T cell receptor (beta chain) was recovered during a study of cytomegalovirus exposure and HLA in healthy donors. The trim removed 4 bases at V and 6 bases at J, leaving 10 bases unmatched. Germline values: CDR1 SGHNT, CDR2 YYREEE (reference sequence). This CDR3 contains 15 residues. A multiplex PCR was run with 60 Vbeta primers and 13 Jbeta primers. Libraries were prepared by immunoSEQ multiplex PCR; TCRdb keeps only in-frame clonotypes and omits some of them. Of 150,000 to 180,000 clones in the sample, 70% to 80% were seen once. The chain combines TRBV5-4 with TRBJ2-7; 10 bases line up with TRBD1. The clonotype comes from a man aged 30 to 45 in good health and CMV-seropositive. The sequenced material came from PBMCs. The CDR3 nucleotides are TGTGCCAGCAGCGAGCCCGGGACAGGGGCGGTCGAGCAGTACTTC. Its translation is CASSEPGTGAVEQYF.